This note documents a single T cell receptor beta chain sequence. Its binding antigen is unknown. No clone much larger than this one lies a single base away; base qualities are absent. TCRdb names Illumina HiSeq 1500 as the instrument used. Through fastp at Q25 and MiXCR, TCRdb rebuilt clones from the public reads, retaining in-frame beta chains. A single entry per CDR3 protein holds the most common genes and DNA from its merged rows. The sample records some 300,000 distinct CDR3 sequences, around 10% of which are singletons. The leading ten clones occupy approximately 2.4% of the sample. The data belong to a study of T cell repertoires in cytomegalovirus infection (dated by TCRdb to between 2018 and 2021). For the wider study: Because public TCR beta signatures pointed to carriage of CMV infection together with the matching HLA type, the HLA type of each donor mattered for the analysis.

V lost 7 bases and J lost 5 bases, and the count of bases not matched to a germline gene is 14. CDR1 and CDR2 are drawn from the germline V gene: SQVTM, ANQGSEA. The CDR3 numbers 16 residues from cysteine through phenylalanine. The CDR3 DNA has 48 bases and is translated from base 1. Study-level results and caveats: The ex vivo response was dominated by HLA-C-restricted CMV-specific TCR beta clonotypes, which also provided the single most frequent clonotype in two of eight donors. Cumulative frequency of public TCR beta family members discriminated carriers of CMV infection plus the relevant HLA type in this cohort and an independent 352-donor cohort.

The chain is assembled from TRBV29-1 and TRBJ2-7, with 13 central nucleotides matching TRBD2. This TCR was recovered from a human donor in good health (CMV status not recorded). Some clones in this sample may be carry-over from other donors' samples. Sequencing input: PBMCs. This receptor has the CDR3 CSGMGLAGHPRDEQYF. The DNA sequence is given as TGCAGCGGCATGGGACTAGCGGGGCACCCTAGAGACGAGCAGTACTTC.